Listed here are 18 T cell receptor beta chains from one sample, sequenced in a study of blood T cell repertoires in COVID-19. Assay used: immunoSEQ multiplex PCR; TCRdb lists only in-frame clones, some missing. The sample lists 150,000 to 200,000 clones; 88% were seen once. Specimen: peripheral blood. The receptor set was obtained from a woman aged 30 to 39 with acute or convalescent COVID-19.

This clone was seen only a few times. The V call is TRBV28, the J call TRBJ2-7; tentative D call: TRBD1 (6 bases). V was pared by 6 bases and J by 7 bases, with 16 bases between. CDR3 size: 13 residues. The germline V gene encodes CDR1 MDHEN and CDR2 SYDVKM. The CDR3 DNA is TGTGCCAGCAGGGGAACAGGGCTACGGGAGCAGTACTTC. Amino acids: CASRGTGLREQYF.

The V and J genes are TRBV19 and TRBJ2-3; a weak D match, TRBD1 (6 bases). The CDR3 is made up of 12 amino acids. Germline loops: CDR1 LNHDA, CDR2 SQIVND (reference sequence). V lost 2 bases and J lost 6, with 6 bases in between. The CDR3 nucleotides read TGTGCCAGTAGTATAAGGGGGGATACGCAGTATTTT. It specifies CASSIRGDTQYF.

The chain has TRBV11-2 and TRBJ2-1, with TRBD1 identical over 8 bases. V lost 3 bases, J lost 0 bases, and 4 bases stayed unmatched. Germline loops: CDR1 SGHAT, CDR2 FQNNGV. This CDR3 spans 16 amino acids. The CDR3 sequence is CASSLTGASSYNEQFF. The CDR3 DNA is TGTGCCAGCAGCTTGACAGGGGCGAGCTCCTACAATGAGCAGTTCTTC.

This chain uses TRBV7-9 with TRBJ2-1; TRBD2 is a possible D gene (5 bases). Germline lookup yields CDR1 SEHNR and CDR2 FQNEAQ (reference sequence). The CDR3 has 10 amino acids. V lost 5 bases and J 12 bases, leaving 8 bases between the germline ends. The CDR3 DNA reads TGTGCCAGCAGCCGCGGGTCGCAGTTCTTC. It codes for CASSRGSQFF.

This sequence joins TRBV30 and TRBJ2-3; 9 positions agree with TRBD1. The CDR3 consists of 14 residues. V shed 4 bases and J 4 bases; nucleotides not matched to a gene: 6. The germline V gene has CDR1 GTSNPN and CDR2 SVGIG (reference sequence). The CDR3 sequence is CAWTSGTGSDTQYF. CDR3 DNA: TGTGCCTGGACCTCCGGGACAGGGTCAGATACGCAGTATTTT.

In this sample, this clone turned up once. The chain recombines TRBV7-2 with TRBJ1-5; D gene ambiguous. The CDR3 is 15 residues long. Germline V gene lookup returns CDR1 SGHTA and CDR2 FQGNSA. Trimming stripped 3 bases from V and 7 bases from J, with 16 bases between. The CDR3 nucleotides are TGTGCCAGCAGCTTTTTGGGAGGCCTAGGGCAGCCCCAGCATTTT. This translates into CASSFLGGLGQPQHF.

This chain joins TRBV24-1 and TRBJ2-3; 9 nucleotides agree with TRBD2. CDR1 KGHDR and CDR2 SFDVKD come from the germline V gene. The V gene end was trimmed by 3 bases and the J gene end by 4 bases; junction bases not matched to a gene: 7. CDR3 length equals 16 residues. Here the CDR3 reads CATSDPLAGFADTQYF. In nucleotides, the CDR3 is TGTGCCACCAGTGATCCCCTAGCGGGATTTGCAGATACGCAGTATTTT.

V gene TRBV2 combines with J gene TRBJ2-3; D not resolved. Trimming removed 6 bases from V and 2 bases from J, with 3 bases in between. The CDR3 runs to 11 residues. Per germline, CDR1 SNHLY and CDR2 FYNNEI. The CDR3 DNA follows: TGTGCCAGCAGCTTCACAGATACGCAGTATTTT. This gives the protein CASSFTDTQYF.

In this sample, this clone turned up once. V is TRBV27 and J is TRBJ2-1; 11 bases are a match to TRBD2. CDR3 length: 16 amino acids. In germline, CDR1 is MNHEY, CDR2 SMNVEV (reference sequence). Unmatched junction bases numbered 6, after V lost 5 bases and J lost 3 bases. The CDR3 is CASSPSGRSRYNEQFF. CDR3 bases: TGTGCCAGCAGTCCTAGCGGGAGGTCCCGCTACAATGAGCAGTTCTTC.

The CDR3 here is CASGQVNMNTEAFF. CDR3 DNA sequence: TGTGCCAGTGGACAGGTTAACATGAACACTGAAGCTTTCTTT. The chain joins TRBV19 to TRBJ1-1, with 7 bases matching TRBD1. Unmatched junction bases numbered 6, after V lost 8 bases and J lost 0 bases. Germline V lookup: CDR1 LNHDA, CDR2 SQIVND (reference sequence). This CDR3 comprises 14 residues.

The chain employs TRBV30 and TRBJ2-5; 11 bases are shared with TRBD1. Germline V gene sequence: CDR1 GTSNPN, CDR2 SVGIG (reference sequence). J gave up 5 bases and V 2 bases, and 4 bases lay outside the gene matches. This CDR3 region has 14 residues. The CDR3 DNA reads TGTGCCTGGAGTAGAGGACAGGGGGCTGAGACCCAGTACTTC. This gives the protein CAWSRGQGAETQYF.

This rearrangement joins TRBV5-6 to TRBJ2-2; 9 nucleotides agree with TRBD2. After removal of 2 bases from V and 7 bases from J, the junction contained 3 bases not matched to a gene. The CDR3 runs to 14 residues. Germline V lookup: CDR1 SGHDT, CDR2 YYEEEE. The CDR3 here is CASSFGLAIGELFF. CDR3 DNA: TGTGCCAGCAGCTTTGGACTAGCGATCGGGGAGCTGTTTTTT. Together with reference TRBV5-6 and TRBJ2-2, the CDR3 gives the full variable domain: DAGVTQSPTHLIKTRGQQVTLRCSPKSGHDTVSWYQQALGQGPQFIFQYYEEEERQRGNFPDRFSGHQFPNYSSELNVNALLLGDSALYLCASSFGLAIGELFFGEGSRLTVL.

Written as DNA, the CDR3 is TGTGCCAGCAGCCAAGTGAGGGCCGGGGAGCTGTTTTTT. Translation: CASSQVRAGELFF. The V and J genes are TRBV3-1 (or the pseudogene TRBV3-2) and TRBJ2-2; maybe TRBD2 (5 bases). Trimming shortened V by 1 base and J by 6 bases, and 6 bases separated the two germline ends. This CDR3 is built from 13 residues. Germline lookup yields CDR1 LGHDT and CDR2 YNNKEL (reference sequence).

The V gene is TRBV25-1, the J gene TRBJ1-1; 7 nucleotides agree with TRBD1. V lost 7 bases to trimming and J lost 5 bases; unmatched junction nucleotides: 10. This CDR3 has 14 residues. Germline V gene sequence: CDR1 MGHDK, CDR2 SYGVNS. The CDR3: CASTDRVAGTEAFF. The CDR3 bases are TGTGCCAGCACCGACAGGGTGGCCGGGACTGAAGCTTTCTTT.

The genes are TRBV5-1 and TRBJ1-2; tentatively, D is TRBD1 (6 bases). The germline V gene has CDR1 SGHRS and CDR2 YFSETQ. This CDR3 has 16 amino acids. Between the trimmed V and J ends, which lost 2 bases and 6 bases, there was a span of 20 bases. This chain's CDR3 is CASSLPTSTGMDGYTF. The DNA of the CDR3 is TGCGCCAGCAGCTTACCCACCTCAACAGGGATGGATGGCTACACCTTC.

CDR3 sequence reads: CSAVRAGTDTQYF. For the CDR3, the DNA is TGCAGCGCTGTCAGGGCGGGCACAGATACGCAGTATTTT. The chain combines TRBV29-1 with TRBJ2-3; weak D call: TRBD1 (5 bases). Germline V gene sequence: CDR1 SQVTM, CDR2 ANQGSEA. CDR3 size: 13 residues. V was pared by 7 bases and J by 1 base, with 12 bases between.

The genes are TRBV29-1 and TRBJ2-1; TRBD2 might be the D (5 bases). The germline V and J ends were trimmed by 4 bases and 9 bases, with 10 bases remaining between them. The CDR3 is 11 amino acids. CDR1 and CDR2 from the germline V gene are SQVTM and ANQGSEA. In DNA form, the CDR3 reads TGCAGCGTTGTGAGGGCCTCTGAGCAGTTCTTC. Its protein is CSVVRASEQFF.

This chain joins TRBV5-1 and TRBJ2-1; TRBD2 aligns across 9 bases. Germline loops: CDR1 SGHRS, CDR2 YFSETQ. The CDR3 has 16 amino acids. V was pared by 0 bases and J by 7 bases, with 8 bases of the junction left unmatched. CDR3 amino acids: CASSLGPAGGNNEQFF. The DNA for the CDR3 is TGCGCCAGCAGCTTGGGCCCAGCGGGAGGAAATAATGAGCAGTTCTTC.